This T cell receptor beta chain was sequenced for a study of cytomegalovirus exposure and HLA in healthy donors. V was shortened by 3 bases and J by 1 base, with 11 bases between the two germline ends. The CDR3 sequence is 15 residues long. The germline gives CDR1 MDHEN, CDR2 SYDVKM. 13 Jbeta primers and 60 Vbeta primers were used for the PCR. In the original analysis: An analysis performed later counted 70 million to 90 million unique TCR beta chains (roughly 11 million of them shared). Assay used: immunoSEQ multiplex PCR; TCRdb lists only in-frame clones, some missing. V, J and clone size were drawn from that table, and D and trimming were deduced from the DNA. The sample carries about 160,000 clones, around 80% recorded once.

Specimen: PBMCs. J is TRBJ2-3 and V is TRBV28, with unresolved D. This sequence originates from a male donor in good health and CMV-seropositive. Here the CDR3 DNA reads TGTGCCAGCAGTTTTGGAGAGGAAGGCACAGATACGCAGTATTTT. Protein: CASSFGEEGTDTQYF.